A single T cell receptor (beta chain) is shown here with its context. The antigen it recognizes is unknown. No much larger clone exists at a distance of one base, and base qualities are not known. The data were taken from a study of cytomegalovirus exposure and HLA in healthy donors (dated by TCRdb to 2017 to 2019). Context from the whole study: In an earlier analysis of fewer than 750 of the donors, under 300 Gb of sequence data and 95 million to 130 million unique TCR beta sequences from 180 million or so T cells were reported. Along with the approximately 620-subject first cohort, a separate validation cohort of over a hundred different subjects was used. A later analysis re-analyzed previously published TCR beta repertoires from 550 to 700 donors and added high-resolution HLA genotyping to study TCR occurrence patterns. Both class I and class II loci were covered by HLA typing, at four-digit resolution. Among around 400 genotyped donors of the cohort, an average of approximately 240,000 unique TCR beta nucleotide sequences was sequenced per donor, of which about 20% were non-productive. Using immunosequencing, the study profiled T cell repertoires from 550 to 750 subjects and related those repertoires to cytomegalovirus serostatus. The number of donors typed differed by locus, with about 629-640 for A, B, C, DRB1 and DQB1, over 500 for DQA1, 606 for DPA1, and approximately 470 for DPB1. About 330 gigabases of sequencing data and 70 million to 95 million unique TCR sequences made up an early release that covered under 750 HLA-typed donors. Donor age, sex, ethnicity and CMV serostatus were compiled alongside the repertoire data. The study was designed to test whether signatures of past pathogen exposure could be identified by cataloging public T cell receptors. An earlier analysis of nearly 600 of the donors applied high-throughput TCR beta sequencing to assess whether each TCR beta V gene segment acted as functional or pseudogenic. A handful of DR-DQ haplotypes were treated as single units for association and clustering because of strong linkage in the cohort. To predict cytomegalovirus infection status, the study brought together high-throughput TCR immunosequencing, statistical association of individual TCRs with disease status, and machine learning. A later genetic analysis used genome-wide SNP genotypes for about 65% of the roughly 670 donors, treating that subset as a discovery cohort. Among the roughly 400 genotyped donors, around 81% belonged to the genetic ancestry cluster associated with self-reported Caucasian donors. All discovery cohort repertoires had been generated on a single sequencing platform. Rather than drawing on any new phenotypic data, the later analysis identified candidate immune exposures from TCR beta sequences and the way those sequences occurred across donors.

The cohort comprised fewer than 700 healthy bone marrow donors. All cohort members were sampled while nominally healthy, although unrecorded immune exposures were likely present. The donor was CMV seropositive and belonged to the group of about 290 seropositive cohort members. Every donor gave a peripheral blood sample, and the peripheral blood mononuclear cells from that sample were used for TCR beta sequencing. Genomic DNA was extracted from the blood cell samples with the Qiagen DNeasy Blood Extraction Kit. The library was obtained by the immunoSEQ multiplex PCR assay. The multiplex PCR relied on a mix of 60 forward primers for TCR Vbeta segments and 13 reverse primers for TCR Jbeta segments. Amplification of the CDR3 region of rearranged TCR beta genes was performed with a multiplex PCR assay on genomic DNA. The amplified TCR beta libraries were sequenced on the Illumina HiSeq System as 87-base-pair reads. Processing in the source paper ran as follows. Across the 670 or so repertoires, a later analysis counted tens of millions of unique TCR beta chains, 9 million to 14 million of which were shared by at least two donors. A nearest-neighbor algorithm error-corrected the raw reads and collapsed the reads into unique sequences, merging closely related sequences to remove PCR and sequencing errors. CDR3 sequences were aligned to IMGT reference sequences to assign V, D and J gene segments. For a sequence to be retained, at least a six-nucleotide match to both a V gene segment and a J gene segment was required. Rearrangements were classified as productive when the CDR3 lacked stop codons and remained in frame with V and J, and all other rearrangements were classified as non-productive. Following IMGT convention, CDR3 was defined as the stretch from the second conserved V-encoded cysteine up to the conserved J-encoded phenylalanine. The earlier analysis of 500 to 650 of the donors excluded any sequence lacking an unambiguous match to a single V gene segment. In an earlier analysis of approximately 560 of the donors, a V segment was called functional when productive rearrangements were above 56.7%, and segregating when the standard deviation between donors exceeded 5%. A statistical classification framework was built to diagnose cytomegalovirus status from the catalog of TCR beta chain sequences. V and J gene assignment, in a later analysis, came from comparing TCR nucleotide sequences with IMGT/GENE-DB human TR gene sequences. Using the TCRdist pipeline, a later analysis assigned CDR3 sequences along with most-parsimonious VDJ recombination scenarios. A later analysis defined each TCR beta chain by its CDR3 amino acid sequence plus V-gene family, and excluded reads lacking a unique V-gene family. In a later analysis, nearly 600 highly shared, low-generation-probability nucleotide sequences were removed to address suspected cross-contamination and a sequencing artifact. In a later analysis, a clonal expansion index was calculated for each public chain from normalized within-repertoire ranks of inferred template counts. A later analysis computed generation probabilities with a VDJ recombination model fitted to out-of-frame rearrangements, and checked the results against IGoR. A later analysis scored TCR-TCR, TCR-HLA and TCR-CMV co-occurrence with hypergeometric tests, applying a repertoire-size bias correction to TCR pairs. In a later analysis, false discovery rates were estimated by permuting HLA or CMV assignments 20 times. A later analysis grouped co-occurring TCRs with DBSCAN, adding TCRdist sequence similarity when clustering within HLA-allele-positive subsets. Co-occurrence clustering excluded repertoires with fewer than 30,000 or more than 120,000 public chains, plus five with anomalous nucleotide sharing. In its TCRdb copy, this immuneACCESS table keeps in-frame sequences only and misses some clones. Where compared with another copy, unresolved V genes explain less than half of these, and the others have no known cause. Clone size and V and J calls were adopted from that table, with D and trimming inferred from the DNA. This sample has roughly 120,000 clones in its table, and roughly 80% of those were observed once. The top ten clonotypes cover approximately 28% of the sample.

The study at large found these results: Some IMGT-functional V segments, including TRBV6-2 and TRBV6-3, could not be told apart with the 87-base-pair reads, so those segments were excluded. Sequencing depth was assumed to be roughly uniform across donors in the presence/absence analyses, though that assumption may not hold. CMV serostatus was the only immune exposure information available for the cohort. A cluster of highly shared sequence variants was judged likely to represent a technical artifact of the sequencing pipeline. In a later analysis, the rate of TCR association differed among HLA loci, with DRB1 alleles having the most associated TCRs and HLA-C alleles having the fewest. Most TCR sequences were observed very rarely across donors, whereas some public TCRs were present in many individuals. A later analysis reported that several top co-occurrence clusters appeared linked to parvovirus B19, influenza, CMV and Epstein-Barr virus. The classifier was reported to diagnose cytomegalovirus status with high specificity and sensitivity in both the original cohort and the validation cohort. In a later analysis, HLA-associated TCR beta chains were found to be more clonally expanded and to have lower generation probabilities than equally common non-associated chains. An association between a missense DCLRE1C variant and V-gene and J-gene trimming of TCR beta chains was found in a later genetic analysis and replicated in an independent cohort. Three of the identified cytomegalovirus-associated TCR beta chains were confirmed in vitro to be specific for cytomegalovirus antigens. In the study, approximately 160 TCR beta chains were listed as associated with cytomegalovirus. Because HLA typing was unavailable for some donors at each locus, only the typed subset was used in association tests. A later analysis associated about 17,000 TCR beta sequences with specific HLA alleles at a false discovery rate of 0.05. This cohort had only TCR beta chains sequenced, and the lack of alpha or paired-chain data limited which features could be detected. A further reported finding was that TCR beta sequences accurately predicted the HLA-A and HLA-B alleles for most subjects in the first cohort. Correlated functional status among segregating V segments might reflect linkage disequilibrium, but an unknown experimental factor could not be ruled out. The earlier analysis of a few hundred of the donors excluded roughly 17 rarely observed V segments, including chromosome 9 orphons, because counts were too low. Compared with the roughly 600-donor mean, donors in an Asian-associated ancestry cluster had fewer N-insertions in productive TCRs, according to a later genetic analysis. In an earlier analysis of some 550 of the donors, most TCR beta V segments were observed in productive rearrangements about 90% or about 30% of the time, broadly matching IMGT annotations. The authors suggested that the approach could potentially be generalized to other disease states and immunological phenotypes. When HLA alleles, especially DR and DQ, strongly co-occurred, TCR associations were difficult to assign to individual alleles. In a later analysis, most CMV-associated TCR beta chains were found to appear HLA-restricted, with HLA associations seemingly driven largely by CMV exposure.

CDR1 and CDR2, per the germline V gene (reference sequence), are SEHNR and FQNEAQ. The germline V end is reduced by 1 base and the J end by 6 bases; junction bases left unmatched: 5. Reading from cysteine to phenylalanine, the CDR3 counts 14 amino acids. Just the 42-base CDR3 DNA is kept, in frame starting at base 1. The sample comprised PBMCs. The source is a man in his sixties in good health and CMV-seropositive. The chain uses TRBV7-9 and TRBJ1-1, and 7 junctional nucleotides match TRBD1. The DNA sequence is TGTGCCAGCAGCTTAGGACAGGGTTCGTCTGAAGCTTTCTTT. The translation is CASSLGQGSSEAFF. With the portions outside the CDR3 filled from the reference TRBV7-9 and TRBJ1-1 genes, the complete variable region becomes DTGVSQNPRHKITKRGQNVTFRCDPISEHNRLYWYRQTLGQGPEFLTYFQNEAQLEKSRLLSDRFSAERPKGSFSTLEIQRTEQGDSAMYLCASSLGQGSSEAFFGQGTRLTVV.